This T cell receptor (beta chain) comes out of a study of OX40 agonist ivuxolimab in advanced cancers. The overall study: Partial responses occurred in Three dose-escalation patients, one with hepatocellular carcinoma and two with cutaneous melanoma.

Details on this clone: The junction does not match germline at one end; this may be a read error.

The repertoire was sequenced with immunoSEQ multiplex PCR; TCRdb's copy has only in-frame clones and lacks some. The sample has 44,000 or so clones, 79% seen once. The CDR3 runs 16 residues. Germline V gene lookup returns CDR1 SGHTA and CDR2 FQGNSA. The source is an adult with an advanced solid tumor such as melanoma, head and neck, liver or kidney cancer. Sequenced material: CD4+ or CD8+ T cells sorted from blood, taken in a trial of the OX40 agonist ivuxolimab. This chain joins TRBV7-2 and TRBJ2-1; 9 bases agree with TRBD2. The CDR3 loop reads CASSLAGTFRANEQFF. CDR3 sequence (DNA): TGTGCCAGCAGCCTAGCGGGGACTTTCAGAGCCAATGAGCAGTTCTTC.